This T cell receptor beta chain was found in a study of immune evolution from preneoplasia to lung adenocarcinoma. Study-wide results and caveats: Top clone frequencies peaked in normal lung, apparently declining through invasive adenocarcinoma.

This clone was seen a few times. Its antigen is currently unknown. Trimming shortened V by 4 bases and J by 9 bases, and 11 bases separated the two germline ends. From germline, CDR1 is SGHRS and CDR2 YFSETQ. This CDR3 comprises 12 residues. Sequenced by immunoSEQ multiplex PCR; TCRdb stores in-frame clones only, minus some. This sample has 6,500 to 8,500 clones; 82% occur once, and the top ten carry approximately 3%. The rearrangement uses TRBV5-1 and TRBJ2-1; TRBD2 might be the D (6 bases). This receptor was identified in a person aged 65 to 85 with lung adenocarcinoma. Sequencing was performed on FFPE minimally invasive lung adenocarcinoma tissue. CDR3 nucleotides: TGCGCCAGCAGCCCGGCGGGGACTGAGCAGTTCTTC. Encoded protein: CASSPAGTEQFF. Complete variable domain (other parts from reference TRBV5-1 and TRBJ2-1): KAGVTQTPRYLIKTRGQQVTLSCSPISGHRSVSWYQQTPGQGLQFLFEYFSETQRNKGNFPGRFSGRQFSNSRSEMNVSTLELGDSALYLCASSPAGTEQFFGPGTRLTVL.